These T cell receptor beta chains were read from a single sample in a study of monozygotic twins with inflammatory bowel disease. With the 5' RACE reads reprocessed, TCRdb shows one record per CDR3 protein and no DNA. The specimen's table records around 380,000 distinct CDR3 sequences. Sequenced: blood. These receptors all come from a human donor with ulcerative colitis or Crohn's disease, or a healthy co-twin of an affected twin (not recorded which). Each CDR3 is given with its conserved first and last residue. Fields, in order: V gene, J gene, CDR3 protein.

v_call: TRBV12-3/TRBV12-4; j_call: TRBJ1-1; cdr3_aa: CASRPTVRVNTEAFF
v_call: TRBV6-5; j_call: TRBJ2-1; cdr3_aa: CASSYSTGLIYNEQFF
v_call: TRBV11-1; j_call: TRBJ2-1; cdr3_aa: CASSSGTLRSYNEQFF
v_call: TRBV10-2; j_call: TRBJ1-2; cdr3_aa: CASSEWPAGENYGYTF
v_call: TRBV12-3/TRBV12-4; j_call: TRBJ1-5; cdr3_aa: CASSFTGLSLGNQPQHF
v_call: TRBV5-1; j_call: TRBJ1-1; cdr3_aa: CASSLRGLTEAFF
v_call: TRBV28; j_call: TRBJ2-7; cdr3_aa: CASVRGSYEQYF
v_call: TRBV27; j_call: TRBJ2-7; cdr3_aa: CASIARGSAYEQYF
v_call: TRBV5-5; j_call: TRBJ1-5; cdr3_aa: CASSLTGTGWPPQHF
v_call: TRBV11-2; j_call: TRBJ2-7; cdr3_aa: CASSSSGPYYEQYF
v_call: TRBV5-1; j_call: TRBJ1-1; cdr3_aa: CASSTGQLNEAFF
v_call: TRBV19; j_call: TRBJ2-5; cdr3_aa: CASRTQGGETQYF
v_call: TRBV5-6; j_call: TRBJ1-2; cdr3_aa: CASSPGRAALGYTF
v_call: TRBV2; j_call: TRBJ2-7; cdr3_aa: CASNTQGGGPSYEQYF
v_call: TRBV7-2; j_call: TRBJ1-5; cdr3_aa: CASSLAGLSNQPQHF
v_call: TRBV7-2; j_call: TRBJ2-1; cdr3_aa: CASSLGGSFSYNEQFF
v_call: TRBV5-4; j_call: TRBJ2-1; cdr3_aa: CASSLELAGGNEQFF
v_call: TRBV11-1; j_call: TRBJ2-7; cdr3_aa: CASSLAFRFSDEQYF
v_call: TRBV27; j_call: TRBJ2-2; cdr3_aa: CASSLSDGGTGELFF
v_call: TRBV29-1; j_call: TRBJ1-1; cdr3_aa: CSANKGGAGLNTEAFF
v_call: TRBV5-1; j_call: TRBJ2-1; cdr3_aa: CASRRRLGLADNEQFF
v_call: TRBV5-1; j_call: TRBJ1-1; cdr3_aa: CASSPPDRGMTEAFF
v_call: TRBV7-8; j_call: TRBJ1-3; cdr3_aa: CASSLVESSGNTIYF
v_call: TRBV19; j_call: TRBJ2-7; cdr3_aa: CASSRNDESYEQYF
v_call: TRBV12-3/TRBV12-4; j_call: TRBJ2-7; cdr3_aa: CASRPNSGGYEQYF
v_call: TRBV30; j_call: TRBJ1-4; cdr3_aa: CAWRTKNMGEKLFF
v_call: TRBV7-3; j_call: TRBJ2-2; cdr3_aa: CASSSSGTGKKTGELFF
v_call: TRBV5-1; j_call: TRBJ2-3; cdr3_aa: CASSDDSIGRPQYF
v_call: TRBV3-1; j_call: TRBJ2-1; cdr3_aa: CASSQRGNEQFF
v_call: TRBV7-9; j_call: TRBJ1-2; cdr3_aa: CASSFGGTKRGYTF
v_call: TRBV5-1; j_call: TRBJ2-1; cdr3_aa: CASSNTPDRYNEQFF
v_call: TRBV12-3/TRBV12-4; j_call: TRBJ1-3; cdr3_aa: CASPTPSGNTIYF
v_call: TRBV20-1; j_call: TRBJ2-7; cdr3_aa: CSAIPSGPNSYEQYF
v_call: TRBV20-1; j_call: TRBJ2-1; cdr3_aa: CSASKLAGGYNEQFF
v_call: TRBV9; j_call: TRBJ2-3; cdr3_aa: CASSLTSSAVDTQYF
v_call: TRBV19; j_call: TRBJ2-2; cdr3_aa: CASRPGPGREPGELFF
v_call: TRBV20-1; j_call: TRBJ2-5; cdr3_aa: CSIMAAGETQYF
v_call: TRBV5-1; j_call: TRBJ2-3; cdr3_aa: CASSRTFSTDTQYF
v_call: TRBV18; j_call: TRBJ1-1; cdr3_aa: CASSLSGVGEAFF
v_call: TRBV24-1; j_call: TRBJ1-6; cdr3_aa: CATSEQGSDSPLHF
v_call: TRBV7-2; j_call: TRBJ1-2; cdr3_aa: CASSLGGRANYGYTF
v_call: TRBV7-6; j_call: TRBJ2-2; cdr3_aa: CASSAGQTAGELFF
v_call: TRBV6-7; j_call: TRBJ2-7; cdr3_aa: CASYMGTTSGDYEQYF
v_call: TRBV7-9; j_call: TRBJ2-7; cdr3_aa: CASSTPGTGVGYEQYF
v_call: TRBV5-1; j_call: TRBJ2-5; cdr3_aa: CASSLAAAQETQYF
v_call: TRBV2; j_call: TRBJ2-1; cdr3_aa: CASRTDFNEQFF
v_call: TRBV20-1; j_call: TRBJ2-5; cdr3_aa: CSAGSQGEETQYF
v_call: TRBV6-5; j_call: TRBJ2-2; cdr3_aa: CASSYSLAVNTGELFF
v_call: TRBV7-9; j_call: TRBJ1-2; cdr3_aa: CASSLVGRTGNGYTF
v_call: TRBV29-1; j_call: TRBJ2-5; cdr3_aa: CSVEGSPSGNLGSETQYF
v_call: TRBV6-2/TRBV6-3; j_call: TRBJ2-5; cdr3_aa: CASRPSRLVQETQYF